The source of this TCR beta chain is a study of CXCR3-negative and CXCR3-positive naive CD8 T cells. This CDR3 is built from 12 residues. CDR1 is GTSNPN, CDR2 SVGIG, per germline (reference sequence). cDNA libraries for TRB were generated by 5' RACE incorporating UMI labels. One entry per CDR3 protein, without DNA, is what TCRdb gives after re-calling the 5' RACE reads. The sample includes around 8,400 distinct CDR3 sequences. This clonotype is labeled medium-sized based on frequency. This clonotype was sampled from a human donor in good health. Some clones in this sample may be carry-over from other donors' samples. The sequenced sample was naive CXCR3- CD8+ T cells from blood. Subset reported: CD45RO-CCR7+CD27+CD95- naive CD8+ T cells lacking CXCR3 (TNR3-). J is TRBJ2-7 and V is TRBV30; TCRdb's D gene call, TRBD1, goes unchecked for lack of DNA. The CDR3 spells CAWSGTAYEQYF. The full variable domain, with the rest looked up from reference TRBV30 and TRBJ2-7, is SQTIHQWPATLVQPVGSPLSLECTVEGTSNPNLYWYRQAAGRGLQLLFYSVGIGQISSEVPQNLSASRPQDRQFILSSKKLLLSDSGFYLCAWSGTAYEQYFGPGTRLTVT.